This record looks at one T cell receptor (beta chain) sequence and its context. These data originate in a study of OX40 agonist ivuxolimab in advanced cancers. Turning to the study itself: Administration of intravenous ivuxolimab to patients occurred every 2 weeks at 0.01 to 10 mg/kg.

With V trimmed by 2 bases and J by 7 bases, 3 bases remained unmatched. CDR1 is GTSNPN and CDR2 is SVGIG in the germline V gene (reference sequence). The CDR3 is 14 amino acids. Clones were sequenced by immunoSEQ multiplex PCR, and TCRdb holds only the in-frame ones, with some missing. The table lists roughly 42,000 clones, about 90% of them singletons, with 25% to 35% in the top ten. The sequences come from CD4+ or CD8+ T cells sorted from blood, collected in a trial of the OX40 agonist ivuxolimab. The chain employs TRBV30 and TRBJ1-6, with 9 bases that match TRBD1. The sequence came from an adult with an advanced solid tumor such as melanoma, head and neck, liver or kidney cancer. CDR3 sequence (DNA): TGTGCCTGGAGTACCGGACAGGGGAATTCACCCCTCCACTTT. It codes for CAWSTGQGNSPLHF. Using reference TRBV30 and TRBJ1-6 for the parts outside the CDR3, the full variable domain is SQTIHQWPATLVQPVGSPLSLECTVEGTSNPNLYWYRQAAGRGLQLLFYSVGIGQISSEVPQNLSASRPQDRQFILSSKKLLLSDSGFYLCAWSTGQGNSPLHFGNGTRLTVT.